This T cell receptor beta chain originates from a study of T cells in tuberculosis. To note about this clone: Its matching antigen is unknown.

Each donor contributed roughly 92,000 T cells on average, unsorted. The CDR3 spans 15 residues. Trimming stripped 0 bases from V and 7 bases from J, with 13 bases between. Germline V gene lookup returns CDR1 MNHEY and CDR2 SMNVEV (reference sequence). Sequenced by immunoSEQ multiplex PCR; TCRdb stores in-frame clones only, minus some. The sample includes around 43,000 clones, 95% seen only once; the top ten take 3% to 4%. Study outcomes and limitations: Active tuberculosis patients had shorter CDR3-alpha; the beta difference was nonsignificant.

This clonotype was obtained from a donor aged 10-29 years with latent tuberculosis or without tuberculosis infection. The rearrangement uses TRBV27 and TRBJ2-1; no reliable D call. The sequenced sample consisted of PBMCs. Here the CDR3 reads CASSLSNYLMNEQFF. The DNA of the CDR3 is TGTGCCAGCAGTTTATCGAACTACCTGATGAATGAGCAGTTCTTC.